This paragraph covers one T cell receptor (beta chain) sequence. Its antigen is as yet unknown. The data are from a study of molecular identifiers for immune sequencing clone quantification. Previously described methods and listed TCR primers were employed for the bulk TCR libraries. TCRdb re-called the PCR reads with MiXCR, one entry per CDR3 protein. The sample holds about 640,000 distinct CDR3 sequences, 20% seen once. General study findings and limits: Sharing of a barcode by identical TCR molecules could cause highly expanded clone sizes to be underestimated. Clonotypes topping 20 RNA copies carried over 98% of effector molecules but under 1% of naive ones.

CDR3 size: 14 residues. V shed 5 bases, J shed 6 bases, and the junction held 9 bases outside the gene matches. The V gene's germline CDR1 is MDHEN and CDR2 SYDVKM. The gene calls are TRBV28 and TRBJ2-7, with TRBD1 matching 8 bases. The receptor was isolated from a human donor in good health. Some libraries in this study had Jurkat cell RNA spiked in. Material for sequencing was naive CD8+ T cells from blood, with Jurkat cell RNA spiked in. Stated subset: FACS-sorted CD8+CD4-CCR7+CD45RA+ naive T cells. This chain's CDR3 is CASSPGQGGGEQYF. CDR3 nucleotide sequence: TGTGCCAGCAGTCCAGGACAGGGTGGGGGCGAGCAGTACTTC.